This TCR beta chain was recovered during a study of siplizumab effects on memory and regulatory T cells (dated by TCRdb to about 2019). Notes on the research overall: The effect of the anti-CD2 antibody siplizumab on alloreactive T-cell subsets was examined in allogeneic mixed lymphocyte reactions constructed from human PBMCs. Overall study results and their limits: The cumulative frequency of alloreactive sequences traceable to unstimulated CD4+ memory T cells was significantly reduced by siplizumab. About 80-97% of proliferating CD4+ or CD8+ clones could not be given a naive or memory phenotype. Because sequences at frequencies below about 10^-5 were poorly captured, only a minor fraction of alloreactive clones could be mapped back to unstimulated subsets. Among mappable alloreactive CD4+ clones, the Treg-derived fraction averaged around 70% with siplizumab versus around 25% in control reactions. Greater diversity appeared to be present in unstimulated naive T cells than in memory T cells, and a substantial contribution to the alloresponse seemed to be made by naive cells. Whether proliferating Tregs from siplizumab cultures actually had suppressive function was not functionally confirmed.

The CDR3 runs 13 residues from the cysteine to the phenylalanine. Only the CDR3 region is kept as DNA, spanning 39 bases read in frame from base 1. From a lookup of the germline V gene (reference sequence), CDR1 and CDR2 are MNHNY and SVGAGI. Trimming accounts for 9 bases at V and 4 bases at J, while the number of junction bases matched to no gene is 4. About this clone itself: What this receptor recognizes is not known. Base qualities are not recorded, but no much larger clone differs from it by a single base.

The protocol used for the library was the immunoSEQ multiplex PCR assay. Some 1.1 x 10^5 TCR templates per sample were assayed on the deep sequencing platform. Genomic DNA extracted from sorted T cells was used for TCRbeta CDR3 sequencing. In the authors' own workflow: Clonal analysis of TCRbeta CDR3 data was done in the R programming language. Unstimulated samples were compared with post-reaction CFSE-low samples to define alloreactive CD4+ and CD8+ clones. Alloreactive CD4+ clones were assigned to regulatory or non-regulatory origin by matching sequences to sorted unstimulated Treg and non-Treg repertoires. Sourced from immuneACCESS, this table was stored by TCRdb with only in-frame sequences that have V and J called. A share of the clones is absent; for the studies checked, an unresolved V gene accounts for under half, and the remainder has no known explanation. Clone size and the V and J calls come from that table; the DNA yielded D and trimming. The sample data list more than 85,000 clones, and around 93% of these were observed just once. The ten largest account for around 0.32% of the sample.

Sorted unstimulated T cells, along with proliferating T cells recovered from mixed lymphocyte reactions, underwent TCRbeta CDR3 sequencing. Fresh whole blood from around 11 HLA-typed healthy donors was used to isolate PBMCs. Sequencing was performed on CD4+ T cells sorted from blood. The chain employs TRBV6-6 and TRBJ1-4; 8 of the junction bases match TRBD1. This TCR was sampled from a human donor in good health. Here the CDR3 is given as CASKQGGNEKLFF. The DNA reads as follows: TGTGCCAGTAAACAGGGGGGTAATGAAAAACTGTTTTTT.